A selection of T cell receptor beta chains follows, all from one sample in a study of T-cell memory formation after mild COVID-19. MiXCR was run by TCRdb on the 5' RACE reads, yielding one entry per CDR3 protein. The table includes a few hundred thousand distinct CDR3 sequences, just under 20% detected once. The material sequenced was PBMCs or a T cell subset sorted from them (not recorded which). These receptors all come from a young man who had mild COVID-19 (a few samples of this study predate the infection). Cell type and time point are not known. Both conserved end residues are part of each CDR3. Each record gives: V gene, D gene, J gene, CDR3 protein. D genes are given only for firm matches.

TRBV20-1	-	TRBJ1-2	CSAPEVGYGYTF
TRBV7-2	TRBD1	TRBJ2-1	CASSLSTGPQNEQFF
TRBV2	-	TRBJ2-4	CASRLVGQKNIQYF
TRBV5-1	TRBD1	TRBJ2-3	CASSLDRLQDTQYF
TRBV12-3/TRBV12-4	TRBD1	TRBJ1-2	CASSPKPTGFSGYTF
TRBV3-1	-	TRBJ2-7	CASSPTTGIYEQYF
TRBV5-1	TRBD1	TRBJ1-1	CASSPTGGVAEAFF
TRBV7-6	-	TRBJ2-5	CASSLVIERRGETQYF
TRBV6-5	-	TRBJ2-3	CASSYSEGYTDTQYF
TRBV25-1	TRBD1	TRBJ2-5	CASSEQGASETQYF
TRBV27	-	TRBJ1-2	CASTLSHAGPYNYGYTF
TRBV4-2	TRBD2	TRBJ2-5	CASSFFWTRTETQYF
TRBV12-3/TRBV12-4	TRBD1	TRBJ1-1	CASSFTSGGRTEAFF
TRBV19	-	TRBJ1-6	CASSITGRDKAPLHF
TRBV5-1	-	TRBJ1-3	CASSLVSGNTIYF
TRBV6-2/TRBV6-3	-	TRBJ2-1	CASSYSGLEQFF
TRBV20-1	-	TRBJ2-3	CSASGRSSTDTQYF
TRBV6-6	-	TRBJ1-2	CASSPTGGDYTF
TRBV5-1	-	TRBJ1-1	CASSLDLWVTEAFF
TRBV6-5	TRBD2	TRBJ2-1	CASSLLAGQPSSYNEQFF
TRBV7-2	TRBD1	TRBJ2-5	CASSAGQGAKTQYF
TRBV7-6	-	TRBJ1-4	CASSSGAPNEKLFF
TRBV4-1	TRBD2	TRBJ2-3	CASSQGNGGGTTFVDTQYF
TRBV20-1	-	TRBJ1-1	CSASVGAVDTEAFF
TRBV5-6	-	TRBJ1-6	CASSLRQVSYNSPLHF
TRBV20-1	-	TRBJ2-2	CSAPRNPGTGELFF
TRBV12-3/TRBV12-4	-	TRBJ1-1	CASSLGAGEAFF
TRBV10-3	-	TRBJ2-7	CAISPGRQGQYEQYF
TRBV4-1	-	TRBJ2-2	CASRRNGELFF
TRBV29-1	-	TRBJ2-3	CSALPLLEGGADTQYF
TRBV5-1	TRBD2	TRBJ2-1	CASSLSSGVGGNEQFF
TRBV20-1	-	TRBJ1-1	CSALDRNTEAFF
TRBV5-1	-	TRBJ1-1	CASSFLLTENTEAFF
TRBV28	TRBD2	TRBJ2-5	CASSLLGLAGVETQYF
TRBV7-2	-	TRBJ2-3	CASSLESWDTQYF
TRBV7-9	-	TRBJ1-4	CASSSPQKDPSNEKLFF
TRBV29-1	TRBD1	TRBJ2-5	CSVGQRTGQETQYF
TRBV3-1	-	TRBJ2-2	CASSQVTGTAGELFF
TRBV5-1	TRBD1	TRBJ1-4	CASRSGQVNEKLFF
TRBV28	-	TRBJ2-1	CASSHSLGFSYNEQFF
TRBV7-2	-	TRBJ2-5	CASSTHSGDKETQYF
TRBV6-1	TRBD1	TRBJ2-7	CASSEDGTGREYF
TRBV3-1	-	TRBJ1-6	CASSQTGLAPLHF
TRBV11-2	TRBD1	TRBJ2-3	CASSPRTGTSTDTQYF
TRBV20-1	TRBD2	TRBJ2-1	CSARGLAGARQEFF
TRBV7-2	-	TRBJ2-3	CASSFVGGGASDTQYF
TRBV29-1	-	TRBJ2-2	CSVDWGTGELFF
TRBV4-3	-	TRBJ1-1	CASSQISDKNTEAFF
TRBV6-5	TRBD1	TRBJ1-1	CASRWDRGWGTEAFF
TRBV7-2	TRBD1	TRBJ2-4	CASSLVGQGGDIQYF